The 6 T cell receptor beta chains presented below share a single source sample, sequenced in a study of response to subunit inactivated influenza vaccine. MiXCR, run by TCRdb on the RT-PCR reads, gives a single entry per CDR3 protein. Counted here are some 200,000 distinct CDR3 sequences, less than 15% occurring once; the ten biggest clones make up 25% to 30%. This same sample was also taken into another study, of T cells expressing NK-cell markers. This second study notes: TCR beta cDNA was made by 5'RACE template switching with UMIs.

The sample consisted of CD8+ T cells sorted from PBMCs, taken about 13 days after vaccination. These receptors were obtained from a man in his forties or fifties who received an inactivated influenza vaccine.

Here the CDR3 DNA reads TGTGCCAGCAGTTCTGGCCAACCCTACGAGCAGTACTTC. This encodes CASSSGQPYEQYF. V usage is TRBV6-5 and J usage is TRBJ2-7; D is undetermined. The CDR3 runs to 13 residues. The V gene's germline CDR1 is MNHEY and CDR2 SVGAGI. The V end lost 4 bases, the J end lost 2 bases, and 9 bases lay between the germline ends.

The chain carries TRBV7-9 and TRBJ2-3; D is uncertain. The germline V gene has CDR1 SEHNR and CDR2 FQNEAQ (reference sequence). With 8 bases removed from V and 3 bases from J, the gap between germline ends came to 9 bases. This CDR3 is 12 amino acids long. CDR3 residues: CASGTYTDTQYF. The CDR3 nucleotides read TGTGCCAGCGGCACTTATACAGATACGCAGTATTTT.

This clonotype was seen a few times. The chain links TRBV7-2 to TRBJ2-7; D possibly matches TRBD1 or TRBD2 (5 bases each). With 3 bases removed from V and 6 bases from J, the gap between germline ends came to 12 bases. The CDR3 loop spans 13 amino acids. CDR1 SGHTA and CDR2 FQGNSA come from the germline V gene. CDR3 amino acids: CASSLAPGAEQYF. DNA of the CDR3: TGTGCCAGCAGCTTGGCCCCCGGGGCCGAGCAGTACTTC.

The V and J genes are TRBV5-6 and TRBJ2-5; 9 positions agree with TRBD2. Germline V CDR1 and CDR2: SGHDT, YYEEEE. This CDR3 is built from 15 residues. The V and J ends lost 4 bases and 5 bases, in that order; junction bases with no gene match: 9. For the CDR3, the DNA is TGTGCCAGCAGCCCATTAGCGGGAGCGGGGGAGACCCAGTACTTC. As protein: CASSPLAGAGETQYF.

The V call is TRBV5-6, the J call TRBJ1-2; TRBD1 is a possible D gene (5 bases). The CDR3 consists of 16 residues. Trimming shortened V by 3 bases and J by 0 bases, and 15 bases separated the two germline ends. Germline CDR1 reads SGHDT; CDR2 reads YYEEEE. CDR3 in DNA: TGTGCCAGCAGCTCGGCTCGGGACGGCGCTAACTATGGCTACACCTTC. This codes for CASSSARDGANYGYTF.

The rearrangement links TRBV11-2 to TRBJ2-7; a possible D gene is TRBD1 (6 bases). The CDR3 covers 15 residues. V lost 4 bases and J 1 base, leaving 14 bases between the germline ends. The germline gives CDR1 SGHAT, CDR2 FQNNGV. The DNA for the CDR3 is TGTGCCAGCAGCTCCTACAGGGTGCCGTCCTACGAGCAGTACTTC. This sequence encodes CASSSYRVPSYEQYF.